The source of this T cell receptor (beta chain) is a study of cytomegalovirus exposure and HLA in healthy donors. The ends lost 4 bases at V and 8 bases at J; junction bases unmatched: 18. The CDR3 length is 17 residues. Germline CDR1 reads SGHDT; CDR2 reads YYEEEE. PCR involved 60 Vbeta and 13 Jbeta primers. Original processing methods: Approximately 83 million unique TCR beta chains, roughly 11 million shared, were counted in a later analysis. Measured with immunoSEQ multiplex PCR; TCRdb has only the in-frame clones, and not every one. V and J calls plus clone size are reproduced from that table; the DNA served to infer D and trimming. The table has about 110,000 clones, about four fifths seen once. Of note for this clone: What it recognizes is unknown.

Findings and caveats of the study: Earlier results showed most TCR beta V segments being productive about 87% or about 30% of the time. In a later analysis, about 17,000 TCR beta sequences were associated with HLA alleles at 0.05 false discovery rate.

Healthy bone marrow donors supplied every sample. The genes are TRBV5-6 and TRBJ1-2; 9 positions match TRBD1. The receptor was isolated from a man aged 45-65 years in good health and CMV-seronegative. Source material: PBMCs. The CDR3 DNA sequence: TGTGCCAGCAGCCCCGATCCAGGTGGACAGGGGAATCGCGGCTACACCTTC. Amino acids: CASSPDPGGQGNRGYTF.